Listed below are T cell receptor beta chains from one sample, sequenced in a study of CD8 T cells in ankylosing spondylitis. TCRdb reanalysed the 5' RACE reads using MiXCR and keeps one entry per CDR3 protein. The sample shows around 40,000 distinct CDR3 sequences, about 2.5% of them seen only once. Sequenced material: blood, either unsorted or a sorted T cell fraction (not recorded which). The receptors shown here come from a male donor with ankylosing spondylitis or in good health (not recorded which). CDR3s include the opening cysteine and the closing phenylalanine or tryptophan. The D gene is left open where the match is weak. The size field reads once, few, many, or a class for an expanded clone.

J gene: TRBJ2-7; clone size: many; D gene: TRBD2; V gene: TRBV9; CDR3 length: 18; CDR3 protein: CASSVAPSGRTSSYEQYF; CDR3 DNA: TGTGCCAGCAGCGTAGCTCCTAGCGGGAGGACGAGCTCCTACGAGCAGTACTTC
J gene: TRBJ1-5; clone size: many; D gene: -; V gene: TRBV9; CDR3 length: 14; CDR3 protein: CASSPGARGQPQHF; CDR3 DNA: TGTGCCAGCAGCCCCGGGGCTCGGGGTCAGCCCCAGCATTTT
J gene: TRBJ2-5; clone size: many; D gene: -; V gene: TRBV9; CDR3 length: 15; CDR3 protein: CASSVERLDRETQYF; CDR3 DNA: TGTGCCAGCAGCGTAGAAAGACTAGACCGCGAGACCCAGTACTTC
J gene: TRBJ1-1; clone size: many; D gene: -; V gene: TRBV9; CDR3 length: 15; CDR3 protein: CASSVYIGGGTEAFF; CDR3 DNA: TGTGCCAGCAGCGTATATATCGGAGGAGGCACTGAAGCTTTCTTT
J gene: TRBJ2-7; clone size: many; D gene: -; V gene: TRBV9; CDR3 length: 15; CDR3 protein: CASATHPGESHEQYF; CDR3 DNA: TGTGCCAGCGCTACCCATCCGGGAGAGTCGCACGAGCAGTACTTC
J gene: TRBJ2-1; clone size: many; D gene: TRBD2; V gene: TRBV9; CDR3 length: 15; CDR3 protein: CASSDLTSGSDEQFF; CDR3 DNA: TGTGCCAGCAGCGACCTAACTAGCGGTAGCGATGAGCAGTTCTTC
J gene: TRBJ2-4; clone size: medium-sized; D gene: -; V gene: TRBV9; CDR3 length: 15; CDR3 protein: CASSPAGLAKNIQYF; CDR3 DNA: TGTGCCAGCAGCCCCGCCGGACTAGCCAAAAACATTCAGTACTTC
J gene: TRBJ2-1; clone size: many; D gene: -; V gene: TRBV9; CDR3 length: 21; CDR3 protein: CASSVGGQGGLAGVSYNEQFF; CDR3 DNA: TGTGCCAGCAGCGTAGGGGGACAGGGGGGACTAGCGGGCGTTTCCTACAATGAGCAGTTCTTC
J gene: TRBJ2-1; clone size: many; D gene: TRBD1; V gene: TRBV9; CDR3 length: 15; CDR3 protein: CASSSGQGSYNEQFF; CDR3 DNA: TGTGCCAGCAGCTCAGGACAGGGCTCCTACAATGAGCAGTTCTTC
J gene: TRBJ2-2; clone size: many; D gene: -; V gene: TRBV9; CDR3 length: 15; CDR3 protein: CASSVTGPNTGELFF; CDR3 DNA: TGTGCCAGCAGCGTAACAGGGCCGAACACCGGGGAGCTGTTTTTT
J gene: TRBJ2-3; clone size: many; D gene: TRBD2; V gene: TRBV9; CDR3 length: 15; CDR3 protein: CASSVSSGRADTQYF; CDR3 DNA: TGTGCCAGCAGCGTATCTAGCGGGAGGGCGGATACGCAGTATTTT
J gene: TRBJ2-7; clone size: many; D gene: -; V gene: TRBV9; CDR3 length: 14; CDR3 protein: CASSANPQLGEQYF; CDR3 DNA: TGTGCCAGCAGCGCTAATCCCCAGCTGGGAGAGCAGTACTTC
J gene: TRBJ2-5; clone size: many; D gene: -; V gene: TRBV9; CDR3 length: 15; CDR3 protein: CASSVEVGGAETQYF; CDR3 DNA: TGTGCCAGCAGCGTAGAGGTGGGAGGAGCAGAGACCCAGTACTTC
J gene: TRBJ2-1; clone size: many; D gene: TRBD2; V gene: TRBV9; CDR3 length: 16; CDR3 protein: CASSVGRLAGTDEQFF; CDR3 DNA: TGTGCCAGCAGCGTAGGGAGACTAGCGGGAACCGATGAGCAGTTCTTC
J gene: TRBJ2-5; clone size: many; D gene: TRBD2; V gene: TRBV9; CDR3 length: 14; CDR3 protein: CASSKTGTRETQYF; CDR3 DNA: TGTGCCAGCAGCAAAACCGGGACTAGAGAGACCCAGTACTTC
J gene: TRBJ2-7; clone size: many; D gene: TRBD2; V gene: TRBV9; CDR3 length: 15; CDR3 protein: CASSVGGLAGYEQYF; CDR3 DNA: TGTGCCAGCAGCGTAGGGGGACTAGCGGGCTACGAGCAGTACTTC
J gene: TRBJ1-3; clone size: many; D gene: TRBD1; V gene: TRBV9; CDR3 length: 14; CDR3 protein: CASSQGQAGNTIYF; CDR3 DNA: TGTGCCAGCAGCCAAGGACAGGCCGGAAACACCATATATTTT
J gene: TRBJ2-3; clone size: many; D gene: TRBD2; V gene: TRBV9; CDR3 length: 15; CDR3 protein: CASSVETSRPDTQYF; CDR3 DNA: TGTGCCAGCAGCGTTGAGACTAGCCGCCCAGATACGCAGTATTTT
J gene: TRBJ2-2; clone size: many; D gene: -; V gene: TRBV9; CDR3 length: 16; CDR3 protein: CASSVEGGRAPGELFF; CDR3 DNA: TGTGCCAGCAGCGTAGAGGGGGGGAGGGCCCCCGGGGAGCTGTTTTTT
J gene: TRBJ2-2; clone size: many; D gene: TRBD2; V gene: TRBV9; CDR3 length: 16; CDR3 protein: CASAPNPGGNTGELFF; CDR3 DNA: TGTGCCAGCGCTCCAAATCCGGGAGGGAACACCGGGGAGCTGTTTTTT
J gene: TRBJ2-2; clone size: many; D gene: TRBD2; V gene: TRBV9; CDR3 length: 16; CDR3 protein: CASSVMGGSLTGELFF; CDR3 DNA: TGTGCCAGCAGCGTAATGGGCGGGAGTCTAACCGGGGAGCTGTTTTTT
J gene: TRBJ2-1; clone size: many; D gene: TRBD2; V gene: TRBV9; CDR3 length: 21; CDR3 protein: CASSRDRVPGLAGVVTNEQFF; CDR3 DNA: TGTGCCAGCAGCAGAGACAGGGTCCCGGGACTAGCGGGAGTTGTAACCAATGAGCAGTTCTTC
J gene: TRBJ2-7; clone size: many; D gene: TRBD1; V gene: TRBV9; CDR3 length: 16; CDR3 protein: CASSVSPGTGPYEQYF; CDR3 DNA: TGTGCCAGCAGCGTAAGTCCCGGGACAGGCCCCTACGAGCAGTACTTC
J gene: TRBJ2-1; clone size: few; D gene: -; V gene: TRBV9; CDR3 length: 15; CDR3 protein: CASSVDRGSGNEQFF; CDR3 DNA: TGTGCCAGCAGCGTAGATAGGGGTTCGGGCAATGAGCAGTTCTTC
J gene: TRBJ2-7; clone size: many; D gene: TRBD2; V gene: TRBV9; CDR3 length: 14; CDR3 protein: CASSVAGGPYEQYF; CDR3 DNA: TGTGCCAGCAGCGTAGCGGGAGGGCCCTACGAGCAGTACTTC
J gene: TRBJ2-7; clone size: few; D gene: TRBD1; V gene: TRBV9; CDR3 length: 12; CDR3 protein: CASSQTGGEQYF; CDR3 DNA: TGTGCCAGCAGCCAGACAGGGGGCGAGCAGTACTTC
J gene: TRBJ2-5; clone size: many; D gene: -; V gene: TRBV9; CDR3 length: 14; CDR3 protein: CASSVFSGDETQYF; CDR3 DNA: TGTGCCAGCAGCGTTTTCTCGGGAGACGAGACCCAGTACTTC
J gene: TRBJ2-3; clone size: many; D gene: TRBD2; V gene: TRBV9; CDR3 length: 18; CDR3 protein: CASSVGLAGAVITDTQYF; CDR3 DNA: TGTGCCAGCAGCGTAGGGCTAGCGGGAGCGGTGATCACAGATACGCAGTATTTT
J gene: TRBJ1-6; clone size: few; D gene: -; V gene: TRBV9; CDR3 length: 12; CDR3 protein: CASSVDQPPLHF; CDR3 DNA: TGTGCCAGCAGCGTAGACCAGCCACCCCTCCACTTT
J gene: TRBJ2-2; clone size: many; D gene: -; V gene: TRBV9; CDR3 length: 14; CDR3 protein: CASTRDQNTGELFF; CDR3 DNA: TGTGCCAGCACGCGGGACCAGAACACCGGGGAGCTGTTTTTT
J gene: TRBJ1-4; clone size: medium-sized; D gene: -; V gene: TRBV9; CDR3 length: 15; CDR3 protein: CASSVAQGRGEKLFF; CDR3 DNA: TGTGCCAGCAGCGTAGCCCAGGGCCGGGGTGAAAAACTGTTTTTT
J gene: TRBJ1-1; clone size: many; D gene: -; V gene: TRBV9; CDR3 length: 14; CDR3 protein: CASSAGVGDTEAFF; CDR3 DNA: TGTGCCAGCAGCGCGGGGGTAGGGGACACTGAAGCTTTCTTT
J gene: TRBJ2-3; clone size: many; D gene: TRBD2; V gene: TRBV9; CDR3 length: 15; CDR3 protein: CASSALAGVTDTQYF; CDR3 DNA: TGTGCCAGCAGCGCACTAGCGGGAGTCACCGATACGCAGTATTTT